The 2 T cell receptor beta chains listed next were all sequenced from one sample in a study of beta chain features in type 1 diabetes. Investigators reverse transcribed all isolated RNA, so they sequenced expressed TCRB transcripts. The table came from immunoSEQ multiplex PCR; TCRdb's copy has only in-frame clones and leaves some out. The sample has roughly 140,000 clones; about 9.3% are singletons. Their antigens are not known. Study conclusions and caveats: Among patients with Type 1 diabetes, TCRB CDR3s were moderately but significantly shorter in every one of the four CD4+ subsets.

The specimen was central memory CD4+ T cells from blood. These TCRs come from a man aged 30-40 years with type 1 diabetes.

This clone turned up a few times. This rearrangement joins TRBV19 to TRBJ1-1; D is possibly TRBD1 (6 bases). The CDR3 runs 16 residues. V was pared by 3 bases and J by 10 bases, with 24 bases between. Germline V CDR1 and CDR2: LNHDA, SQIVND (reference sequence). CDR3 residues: CASSITQGSGHPRAFF. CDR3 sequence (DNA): TGTGCCAGTAGTATTACGCAGGGGTCGGGACATCCCAGAGCTTTCTTT.

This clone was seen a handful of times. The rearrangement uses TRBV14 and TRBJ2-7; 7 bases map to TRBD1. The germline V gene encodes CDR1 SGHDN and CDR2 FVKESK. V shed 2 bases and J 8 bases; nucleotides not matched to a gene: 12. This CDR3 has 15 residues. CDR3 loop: CASSQQGTDYGQQYF. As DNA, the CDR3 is TGTGCCAGCAGCCAACAAGGGACAGACTACGGCCAGCAGTACTTC.